Below are 16 T cell receptor beta chains sequenced from a single sample in a study of blood T cell repertoires in COVID-19. Method: immunoSEQ multiplex PCR; TCRdb's copy keeps in-frame clones and lacks some. The sample contains 300,000 to 350,000 clones, around 90% of which appear only once. Sequenced: peripheral blood. These receptors all come from a woman aged 55-69 years with COVID-19, enrolled during active disease.

The chain recombines TRBV23-1 with TRBJ1-2; TRBD1 aligns across 9 bases. TRBV23-1 is designated an ORF whose function remains uncertain. Trimming at V came to 7 bases and at J to 2 bases, leaving 8 bases not matched to a gene. This CDR3 is built from 15 residues. CDR3: CASTETDRGNYGYTF. The CDR3 DNA is TGCGCCAGCACCGAAACCGACAGGGGGAACTATGGCTACACCTTC.

The chain is built from TRBV7-3 and TRBJ1-5; 8 bases line up with TRBD1. After removal of 4 bases from V and 0 bases from J, the junction contained 8 bases not matched to a gene. This CDR3 has 17 residues. Germline V gives CDR1 SGHTA, CDR2 FQGTGA. CDR3 loop: CASSSTGVLYSNQPQHF. CDR3 nucleotide sequence: TGTGCCAGCAGCTCGACAGGGGTCCTCTATAGCAATCAGCCCCAGCATTTT. The whole variable domain, remainder taken from reference TRBV7-3 and TRBJ1-5, is GAGVSQTPSNKVTEKGKYVELRCDPISGHTALYWYRQSLGQGPEFLIYFQGTGAADDSGLPNDRFFAVRPEGSVSTLKIQRTERGDSAVYLCASSSTGVLYSNQPQHFGDGTRLSIL.

The gene calls are TRBV7-3 and TRBJ2-5, with 7 bases that match TRBD2. Germline-derived CDR1 and CDR2 are SGHTA and FQGTGA. The V and J ends lost 1 base and 2 bases, in that order; junction bases with no gene match: 4. The CDR3 sequence is 15 residues long. The CDR3 sequence is CASSLRVGGQETQYF. In DNA, the CDR3 is TGTGCCAGCAGCTTAAGGGTCGGGGGGCAAGAGACCCAGTACTTC.

The CDR3 region is CASSARGNTGNTIYF. The CDR3 DNA is TGTGCCAGCAGTGCCCGAGGGAATACTGGAAACACCATATATTTT. The chain uses TRBV2 and TRBJ1-3; D remains unclear. This CDR3 is 15 amino acids long. The V end was cut by 4 bases, the J end by 2 bases, with 12 bases between. Germline assignment: CDR1 SNHLY and CDR2 FYNNEI.

This chain uses TRBV13 with TRBJ2-7, with D perhaps TRBD1 (6 bases). This CDR3 is built from 14 residues. V was clipped by 7 bases and J by 5 bases, with 18 bases between them. In germline, CDR1 is PRHDT, CDR2 FYEKMQ (reference sequence). In DNA, the CDR3 is TGTGCCAGCACCCAAGACAGGATTTCCCACGAGCAGTACTTC. This encodes CASTQDRISHEQYF. Looking up the rest from reference TRBV13 and TRBJ2-7 gives the full variable domain: AAGVIQSPRHLIKEKRETATLKCYPIPRHDTVYWYQQGPGQDPQFLISFYEKMQSDKGSIPDRFSAQQFSDYHSELNMSSLELGDSALYFCASTQDRISHEQYFGPGTRLTVT.

The rearrangement joins TRBV15 to TRBJ2-4; no definite D call. The CDR3 length is 14 residues. Looked up from germline, CDR1 is LNHNV and CDR2 is YYDKDF (reference sequence). The ends were cut back, 0 bases at V and 7 bases at J, with 10 bases in the middle. The CDR3 protein is CATSRDQQLNIQYF. The CDR3 coding sequence is TGTGCCACCAGCAGAGATCAACAGTTGAACATTCAGTACTTC.

The chain is built from TRBV2 and TRBJ1-2, with 7 bases lining up with TRBD1. V lost 7 bases and J lost 7; bases outside the gene matches: 12. The V gene's germline CDR1 is SNHLY and CDR2 FYNNEI. The CDR3 consists of 14 residues. This CDR3 reads CASTGQAQVSGYTF. The DNA for the CDR3 is TGTGCCAGCACCGGACAGGCCCAAGTCTCTGGCTACACCTTC.

The chain links TRBV3-1 (or the pseudogene TRBV3-2) to TRBJ2-2; 10 positions match TRBD2. Germline V CDR1 and CDR2: LGHDT, YNNKEL (reference sequence). CDR3 length equals 16 residues. J gave up 8 bases and V 4 bases, and 10 bases lay outside the gene matches. The CDR3 region has the DNA TGTGCCAGCAGCCCCGAAAGCGGGGGGGCGGTGGGGGAGCTGTTTTTT. This encodes CASSPESGGAVGELFF.

The V gene is TRBV7-9, the J gene TRBJ2-3, with D possibly being TRBD1 (5 bases). Trimming cost V 2 bases and J 4 bases, with 13 bases left between them. The length of the CDR3 is 15 residues. Germline CDR1 SEHNR, CDR2 FQNEAQ (reference sequence). This chain's CDR3 is CASSLMGPAADTQYF. The CDR3 bases are TGTGCCAGCAGCTTAATGGGGCCCGCGGCAGATACGCAGTATTTT. Looking up the rest from reference TRBV7-9 and TRBJ2-3 gives the full variable domain: DTGVSQNPRHKITKRGQNVTFRCDPISEHNRLYWYRQTLGQGPEFLTYFQNEAQLEKSRLLSDRFSAERPKGSFSTLEIQRTEQGDSAMYLCASSLMGPAADTQYFGPGTRLTVL.

This chain links TRBV19 with TRBJ1-4; 7 bases align to TRBD1. Germline V CDR1 and CDR2: LNHDA, SQIVND (reference sequence). There are 15 residues in the CDR3. J lost 3 bases, V lost 6 bases, and 7 bases had no gene match. The CDR3 here is CASSASGTANEKLFF. CDR3 bases: TGTGCCAGTAGCGCATCCGGGACAGCTAATGAAAAACTGTTTTTT.

The gene calls are TRBV2 and TRBJ2-3; TRBD2 aligns across 12 bases. Unmatched junction bases numbered 8, after V lost 6 bases and J lost 1 base. Looked up from germline, CDR1 is SNHLY and CDR2 is FYNNEI. This CDR3 spans 17 amino acids. The chain's CDR3 is CASSRTGLAGGTDTQYF. The CDR3 bases are TGTGCCAGCAGCCGAACGGGACTAGCGGGCGGCACAGATACGCAGTATTTT. The whole variable domain, filled in from reference TRBV2 and TRBJ2-3, reads EPEVTQTPSHQVTQMGQEVILRCVPISNHLYFYWYRQILGQKVEFLVSFYNNEISEKSEIFDDQFSVERPDGSNFTLKIRSTKLEDSAMYFCASSRTGLAGGTDTQYFGPGTRLTVL.

J is TRBJ1-1 and V is TRBV19; D gene uncertain. With 3 bases removed from V and 9 bases from J, the gap between germline ends came to 11 bases. Germline CDR1 and CDR2: LNHDA and SQIVND (reference sequence). There are 12 residues in the CDR3. The CDR3 here is CASSIGRVKAFF. The DNA of the CDR3 is TGTGCCAGTAGTATCGGGAGAGTTAAAGCTTTCTTT. Together with reference TRBV19 and TRBJ1-1, the CDR3 gives the full variable domain: DGGITQSPKYLFRKEGQNVTLSCEQNLNHDAMYWYRQDPGQGLRLIYYSQIVNDFQKGDIAEGYSVSREKKESFPLTVTSAQKNPTAFYLCASSIGRVKAFFGQGTRLTVV.

The V gene is TRBV3-1 (or the pseudogene TRBV3-2), the J gene TRBJ1-3; no firm D call. From germline, CDR1 is LGHDT and CDR2 YNNKEL (reference sequence). V lost 4 bases, J lost 4 bases, and 8 bases lay in between. CDR3 length: 13 amino acids. This CDR3 reads CASSPLQGNTIYF. The CDR3 coding sequence is TGTGCCAGCAGCCCCTTACAAGGAAACACCATATATTTT.

V usage is TRBV6-1 and J usage is TRBJ1-3; D is uncertain. V lost 2 bases, J lost 0 bases, and 8 bases lay in between. The CDR3 is 15 amino acids. Germline CDR1 is MNHNS and CDR2 is SASEGT. CDR3 bases: TGTGCCAGCAGTGAATATAGCTTCTCTGGAAACACCATATATTTT. It encodes CASSEYSFSGNTIYF.

The chain joins TRBV18 to TRBJ2-3, with 7 bases lining up with TRBD2. With 10 bases clipped from V and 2 bases from J, the junction kept 3 bases outside the gene matches. Germline values: CDR1 KGHSH, CDR2 LQKENI. The CDR3 sequence is 12 residues long. The DNA for the CDR3 is TGTGCCACGGGACTAAACACAGATACGCAGTATTTT. Protein sequence: CATGLNTDTQYF.

This clone has just one count. The CDR3 region has the DNA TGTGCCAGTCGGCCCACAGGGGGCAACGGCTACACCTTC. Protein: CASRPTGGNGYTF. The J gene is TRBJ1-2, the V gene TRBV19, with 9 bases identical to TRBD1. The CDR3 consists of 13 residues. Germline V gene data show CDR1 as LNHDA and CDR2 as SQIVND (reference sequence). The V gene end was trimmed by 8 bases and the J gene end by 8 bases; junction bases not matched to a gene: 9.